The rows below give T cell receptor beta chains drawn from one sample of a study of blood T cells in healthy people across ages. TCRdb redid the calling of the 5' RACE reads with MiXCR, one entry per CDR3 protein. The sample has approximately 900,000 distinct CDR3 sequences; 40% to 60% are singletons. Sequencing input: blood. The receptors derive from a man under 40 in good health. Both conserved end residues are part of each CDR3. A D gene is named only where the DNA matches it firmly. Size is omitted from some rows. Given values are once, few, many or a class for expanded clones.

TRBD2,TRBJ2-5,15,few,TRBV4-1,CASSQSSGGQETQYF,TGCGCCAGCAGCCAAAGTAGCGGGGGACAAGAGACCCAGTACTTC
.,TRBJ1-1,12,many,TRBV29-1,CSEHPGRTEAFF,TGCAGCGAGCACCCGGGGCGGACTGAAGCTTTCTTT
.,TRBJ2-1,12,few,TRBV27,CASSSRWDEQFF,TGTGCCAGCAGTTCCCGGTGGGATGAGCAGTTCTTC
.,TRBJ2-5,15,few,TRBV7-2,CASSYWDSEMETQYF,TGTGCCAGCAGCTATTGGGACTCCGAAATGGAGACCCAGTACTTC
.,TRBJ2-5,14,.,TRBV7-9,CASSPPNSEETQYF,TGTGCCAGCAGCCCTCCGAACAGTGAAGAGACCCAGTACTTC
TRBD1,TRBJ1-4,13,.,TRBV30,CAWSAITGGKLFF,TGTGCCTGGAGTGCTATTACAGGGGGAAAACTGTTTTTT
TRBD1,TRBJ2-5,15,.,TRBV5-1,CASSRAEDRGQTQYF,TGCGCCAGCAGCCGCGCCGAGGACAGGGGTCAGACCCAGTACTTC
.,TRBJ1-1,13,few,TRBV20-1,CSAGGGGHTEAFF,TGCAGTGCCGGGGGAGGGGGGCACACTGAAGCTTTCTTT
TRBD1,TRBJ2-7,15,few,TRBV24-1,CATSDKGQGRYEQYF,TGTGCCACCAGTGATAAAGGACAGGGACGGTACGAGCAGTACTTC
TRBD2,TRBJ2-5,13,.,TRBV12-3/TRBV12-4,CATARASGGTQYF,TGTGCCACAGCAAGGGCTAGCGGGGGGACCCAGTACTTC
.,TRBJ2-5,14,many,TRBV9,CASSVGPKEETQYF,TGTGCCAGCAGCGTGGGGCCTAAGGAAGAGACCCAGTACTTC
.,TRBJ1-4,15,.,TRBV5-1,CASSLTGNTNEKLFF,TGCGCCAGCAGCTTAACAGGGAATACTAATGAAAAACTGTTTTTT
.,TRBJ2-4,15,.,TRBV4-1,CASSRAGFVGDIQYF,TGCGCCAGCAGCCGAGCAGGGTTCGTCGGGGACATTCAGTACTTC
.,TRBJ2-1,15,few,TRBV4-2,CASSQETNWGNEQFF,TGTGCCAGCAGCCAAGAGACGAACTGGGGCAATGAGCAGTTCTTC
TRBD1,TRBJ1-2,12,few,TRBV29-1,CSGEPGTGSYTF,TGCAGCGGCGAGCCCGGGACAGGGAGCTACACCTTC
TRBD1,TRBJ2-3,13,few,TRBV20-1,CSATTGAKDTQYF,TGCAGTGCTACGACAGGGGCTAAGGATACGCAGTATTTT
.,TRBJ2-4,14,few,TRBV12-3/TRBV12-4,CASSATTGWREQYF,TGTGCCAGCAGTGCTACAACAGGGTGGAGGGAGCAGTACTTC
.,TRBJ1-1,15,few,TRBV5-1,CASSLAGTPDTEAFF,TGCGCCAGCAGCTTGGCAGGGACCCCTGACACTGAAGCTTTCTTT
TRBD2,TRBJ2-1,15,.,TRBV27,CASSFVQRGRVEQFF,TGTGCCAGCAGTTTTGTCCAGCGGGGGAGGGTTGAGCAGTTCTTC
TRBD2,TRBJ2-1,17,.,TRBV7-6,CASSFSMTSGDYNEQFF,TGTGCCAGCAGCTTTTCAATGACTAGCGGGGATTACAATGAGCAGTTCTTC
TRBD2,TRBJ2-7,15,.,TRBV7-2,CASSTSSGGYNEQYF,TGTGCCAGCAGCACCTCTAGCGGGGGTTACAATGAGCAGTACTTC
.,TRBJ2-2,13,.,TRBV6-4,CASSRDYTGELFF,TGTGCCAGCAGCCGGGATTACACCGGGGAGCTGTTTTTT
.,TRBJ2-1,12,.,TRBV14,CASSQVQAEQFF,TGTGCCAGCAGCCAGGTACAGGCCGAGCAGTTCTTC
.,TRBJ2-6,18,.,TRBV20-1,CSASPLGRDLSGANVLTF,TGCAGTGCTAGTCCCCTCGGCAGGGACCTCTCTGGGGCCAACGTCCTGACTTTC
.,TRBJ2-3,12,.,TRBV20-1,CSARDDPRTQYF,TGCAGTGCTAGAGACGACCCGCGTACGCAGTATTTT
.,TRBJ1-5,14,.,TRBV7-2,CASSLNAGNQPQHF,TGTGCCAGCAGCTTAAACGCGGGGAATCAGCCCCAGCATTTT
TRBD2,TRBJ2-1,12,.,TRBV10-3,CAISDRGEEQFF,TGTGCCATCAGTGACCGGGGGGAGGAGCAGTTCTTC
TRBD2,TRBJ2-3,15,few,TRBV7-8,CASSFAAGGRDTQYF,TGTGCCAGCAGCTTTGCTGCGGGGGGGCGCGATACGCAGTATTTT
TRBD2,TRBJ2-4,15,once,TRBV3-1,CASSRGGEGLYGQYF,TGTGCCAGCAGCCGCGGTGGGGAGGGACTCTACGGGCAGTACTTC
TRBD2,TRBJ2-1,13,few,TRBV29-1,CSVERGEGVEQFF,TGCAGCGTTGAACGGGGGGAAGGGGTTGAGCAGTTCTTC
TRBD2,TRBJ2-3,15,.,TRBV12-3/TRBV12-4,CASSFGLVLTDTQYF,TGTGCCAGCAGTTTCGGACTAGTTTTAACAGATACGCAGTATTTT
.,TRBJ2-6,15,.,TRBV28,CASNAGGPGANVLTF,TGTGCCAGCAACGCCGGGGGTCCCGGGGCCAACGTCCTGACTTTC
.,TRBJ2-3,14,.,TRBV20-1,CSAREPGPTDTQYF,TGCAGTGCTAGAGAGCCCGGACCCACAGATACGCAGTATTTT
.,TRBJ1-6,18,.,TRBV25-1,CASSALGDVGGLDSPLHF,TGTGCCAGCAGCGCCTTGGGGGACGTAGGGGGGTTAGATTCACCCCTCCACTTT
.,TRBJ1-2,14,.,TRBV5-1,CASSLANGGLGYTF,TGCGCCAGCAGCTTGGCGAACGGGGGGCTCGGCTACACCTTC
.,TRBJ1-6,16,.,TRBV5-1,CASSLGGDSYNSPLHF,TGCGCCAGCAGCTTAGGAGGGGACTCCTATAATTCACCCCTCCACTTT